Below are 9 T cell receptor beta chains sequenced from a single sample in a study of T cells in Graves' hyperthyroidism and ophthalmopathy. Amplified TCR beta CDR3 regions derived from RNA transcripts. First-round RT-PCR with HTBI primers amplified the TCR CDR3 region. Using its own MiXCR run on the multiplex PCR reads, TCRdb lists one record per CDR3 protein. This table has 490,000 or so distinct CDR3 sequences, about 46% appearing once. Sequenced: peripheral blood or thyroid tissue (not recorded which). The origin of the receptors is an adult woman with Graves' disease, either hyperthyroidism or ophthalmopathy (not recorded which).

Ten or more counts support this clonotype. V and J are TRBV28 and TRBJ1-2; TRBD1 might be the D (5 bases). This CDR3 region has 12 residues. Germline assignment: CDR1 MDHEN and CDR2 SYDVKM. V lost 1 base and J 7 bases, leaving 7 bases between the germline ends. In DNA, the CDR3 is TGTGCCAGCAGTTTATCAGGGTTTGGCTACACCTTC. Protein: CASSLSGFGYTF.

This clonotype was seen only once. The chain joins TRBV20-1 to TRBJ2-2, with unresolved D. The CDR3 contains 12 residues. Looked up from germline, CDR1 is DFQATT and CDR2 is SNEGSKA (reference sequence). The V end lost 6 bases, the J end lost 5 bases, and 10 bases lay between the germline ends. CDR3 nucleotides: TGCAGTGCGCAGCCCCGGACCGGGGAGCTGTTTTTT. It specifies CSAQPRTGELFF.

This clonotype was seen a few times. The chain combines TRBV5-4 with TRBJ2-5; 13 nucleotides agree with TRBD2. Germline V gene sequence: CDR1 SGHNT, CDR2 YYREEE (reference sequence). The CDR3 is 14 residues long. V trimming: 5 bases; J trimming: 6 bases; junction bases outside the gene matches: 4. Written as DNA, the CDR3 is TGTGCCAGCAGACTAGCGGGAGGGCCTAAGACCCAGTACTTC. Amino acid sequence: CASRLAGGPKTQYF.

This clonotype was observed many times. This chain links TRBV2 with TRBJ1-6; 7 bases match TRBD1. This CDR3 is 15 amino acids long. The ends lost 3 bases at V and 9 bases at J; junction bases unmatched: 8. From germline, CDR1 is SNHLY and CDR2 FYNNEI. The CDR3 here is CASSDWFQGGSPLHF. CDR3 nucleotides: TGTGCCAGCAGTGATTGGTTTCAGGGGGGTTCACCCCTCCACTTT.

This clonotype is a singleton in its sample. The gene calls are TRBV7-8 and TRBJ1-5; 12 bases match TRBD1. In germline, CDR1 is SGHVS, CDR2 FQNEAQ. J gave up 6 bases and V 5 bases, and 5 bases lay outside the gene matches. The CDR3 has 15 residues. CDR3 residues: CASSDRDRGLQPQHF. Written as DNA, the CDR3 is TGTGCCAGCAGCGACCGGGACAGGGGGCTTCAGCCCCAGCATTTT. Filled out from reference TRBV7-8 and TRBJ1-5, the complete variable domain reads GAGVSQSPRYKVAKRGQDVALRCDPISGHVSLFWYQQALGQGPEFLTYFQNEAQLDKSGLPSDRFFAERPEGSVSTLKIQRTQQEDSAVYLCASSDRDRGLQPQHFGDGTRLSIL.

This clonotype showed up just a few times. This chain links TRBV29-1 with TRBJ1-1; D is uncertain. This CDR3 is built from 10 residues. V was clipped by 1 base and J by 6 bases, with 3 bases between them. Germline V gene data show CDR1 as SQVTM and CDR2 as ANQGSEA. The CDR3 DNA is TGCAGCGTTGAAGGGCCTGAAGCTTTCTTT. It codes for CSVEGPEAFF.

This chain uses TRBV20-1 with TRBJ2-2; 8 bases map to TRBD2. Germline-derived CDR1 and CDR2 are DFQATT and SNEGSKA (reference sequence). Trimming cost V 4 bases and J 4 bases; bases outside gene matches: 8. The CDR3 is 15 amino acids. In DNA, the CDR3 is TGCAGTGCTATCCCCGGGGGGGGACTCACCGGGGAGCTGTTTTTT. This codes for CSAIPGGGLTGELFF.

The table lists this clonotype with many counts. CDR3 sequence (DNA): TGTGCCAGCAGCTCGCGGAGTGGCGGGGAGCTGTTTTTT. This codes for CASSSRSGGELFF. This chain uses TRBV7-8 with TRBJ2-2; no clear D gene. Germline CDR1 is SGHVS and CDR2 is FQNEAQ. The V end lost 4 bases, the J end lost 7 bases, and 10 bases lay between the germline ends. There are 13 residues in the CDR3.

This rearrangement joins TRBV20-1 to TRBJ1-2; TRBD1 might be the D (5 bases). V lost 2 bases to trimming and J lost 6 bases, with 16 bases between them. The CDR3 has 14 residues. CDR1 and CDR2 from the germline V gene are DFQATT and SNEGSKA (reference sequence). The CDR3 DNA follows: TGCAGTGCTAGACGGACTCCCGGGGACGATGGCTACACCTTC. Translating it yields CSARRTPGDDGYTF.